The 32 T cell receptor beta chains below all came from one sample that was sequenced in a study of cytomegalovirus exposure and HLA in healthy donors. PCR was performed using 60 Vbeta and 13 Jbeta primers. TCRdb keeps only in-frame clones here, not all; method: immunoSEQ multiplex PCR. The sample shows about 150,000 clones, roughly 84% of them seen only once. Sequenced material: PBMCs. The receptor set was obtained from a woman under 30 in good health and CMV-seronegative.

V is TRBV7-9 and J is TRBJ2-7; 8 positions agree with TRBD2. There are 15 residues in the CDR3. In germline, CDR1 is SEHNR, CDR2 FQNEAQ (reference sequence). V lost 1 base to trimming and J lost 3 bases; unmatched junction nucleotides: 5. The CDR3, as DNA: TGTGCCAGCAGCTTAGTAGTCGGGAGGGACTACGAGCAGTACTTC. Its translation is CASSLVVGRDYEQYF.

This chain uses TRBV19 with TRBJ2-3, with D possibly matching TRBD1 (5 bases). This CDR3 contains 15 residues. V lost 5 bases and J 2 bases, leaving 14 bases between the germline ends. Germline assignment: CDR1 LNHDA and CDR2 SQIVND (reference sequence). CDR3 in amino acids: CASSGYQGDTDTQYF. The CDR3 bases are TGTGCCAGTAGTGGATACCAAGGGGACACAGATACGCAGTATTTT.

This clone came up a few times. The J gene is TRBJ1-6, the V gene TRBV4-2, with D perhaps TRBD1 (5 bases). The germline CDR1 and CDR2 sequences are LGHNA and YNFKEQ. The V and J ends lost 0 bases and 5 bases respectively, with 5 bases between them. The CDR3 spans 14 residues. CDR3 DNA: TGTGCCAGCAGCCAAGAAGGGGATAATTCACCCCTCCACTTT. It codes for CASSQEGDNSPLHF.

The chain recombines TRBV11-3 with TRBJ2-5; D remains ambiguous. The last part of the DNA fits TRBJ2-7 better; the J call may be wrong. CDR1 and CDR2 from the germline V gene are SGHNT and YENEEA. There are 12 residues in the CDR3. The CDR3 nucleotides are TGTGCCAGCAGCTTAGGTTCCTACGAGCAGTACTTC. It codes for CASSLGSYEQYF.

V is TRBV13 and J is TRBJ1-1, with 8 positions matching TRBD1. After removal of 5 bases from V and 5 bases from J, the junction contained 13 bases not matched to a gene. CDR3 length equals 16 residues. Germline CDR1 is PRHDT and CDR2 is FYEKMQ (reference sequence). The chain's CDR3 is CASSQGGADRVTEAFF. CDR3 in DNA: TGTGCCAGCAGCCAGGGTGGGGCGGACAGGGTAACTGAAGCTTTCTTT.

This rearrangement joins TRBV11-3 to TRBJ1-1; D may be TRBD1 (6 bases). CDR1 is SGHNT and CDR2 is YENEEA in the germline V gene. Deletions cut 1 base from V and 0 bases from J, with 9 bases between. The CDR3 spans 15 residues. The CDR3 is CASSLGGPMNTEAFF. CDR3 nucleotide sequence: TGTGCCAGCAGCTTAGGGGGGCCGATGAACACTGAAGCTTTCTTT.

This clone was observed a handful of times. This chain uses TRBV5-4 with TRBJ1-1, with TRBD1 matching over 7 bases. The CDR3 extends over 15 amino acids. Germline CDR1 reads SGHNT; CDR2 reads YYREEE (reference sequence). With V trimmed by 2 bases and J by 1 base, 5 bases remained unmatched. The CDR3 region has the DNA TGTGCCAGCAGCTTATCCGGGACAGCGAACACTGAAGCTTTCTTT. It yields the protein CASSLSGTANTEAFF.

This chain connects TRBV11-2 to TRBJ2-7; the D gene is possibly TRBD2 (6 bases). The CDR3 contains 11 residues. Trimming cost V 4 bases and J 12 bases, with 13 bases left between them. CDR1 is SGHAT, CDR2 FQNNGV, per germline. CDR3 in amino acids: CASSSPEGRYF. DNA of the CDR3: TGTGCCAGCAGCTCCCCGGAGGGACGGTACTTC.

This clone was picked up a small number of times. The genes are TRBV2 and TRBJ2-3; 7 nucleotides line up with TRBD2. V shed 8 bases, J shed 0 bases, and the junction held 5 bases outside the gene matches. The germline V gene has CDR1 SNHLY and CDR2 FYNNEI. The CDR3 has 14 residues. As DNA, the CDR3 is TGTGCCAGCGGAGGGAGGGGCAGCACAGATACGCAGTATTTT. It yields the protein CASGGRGSTDTQYF.

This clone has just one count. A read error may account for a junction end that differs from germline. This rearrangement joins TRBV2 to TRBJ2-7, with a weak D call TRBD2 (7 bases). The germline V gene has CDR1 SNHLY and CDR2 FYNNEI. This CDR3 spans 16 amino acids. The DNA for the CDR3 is TGTGCCAGCCTTACCCGCCGAACGGGGGGCTCCTACGAGCAGCACTTC. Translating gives CASLTRRTGGSYEQHF.

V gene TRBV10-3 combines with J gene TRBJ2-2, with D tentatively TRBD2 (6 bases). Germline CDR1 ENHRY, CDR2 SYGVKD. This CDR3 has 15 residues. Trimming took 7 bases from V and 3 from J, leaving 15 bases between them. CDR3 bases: TGTGCCATCAATCTCAGGGAGGAAGACACCGGGGAGCTGTTTTTT. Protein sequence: CAINLREEDTGELFF.

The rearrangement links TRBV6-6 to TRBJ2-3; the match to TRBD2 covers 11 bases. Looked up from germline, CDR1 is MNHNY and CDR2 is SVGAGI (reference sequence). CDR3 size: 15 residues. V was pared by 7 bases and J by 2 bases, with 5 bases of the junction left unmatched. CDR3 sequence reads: CASTMTSGATDTQYF. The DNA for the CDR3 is TGTGCCAGCACTATGACTAGCGGGGCCACAGATACGCAGTATTTT.

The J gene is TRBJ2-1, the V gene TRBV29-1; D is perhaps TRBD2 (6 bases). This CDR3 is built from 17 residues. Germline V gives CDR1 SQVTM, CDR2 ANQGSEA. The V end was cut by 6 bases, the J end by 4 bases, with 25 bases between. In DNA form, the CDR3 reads TGCAGCGTCCTTCGCAGGGAAGGAGGGAGATTATACAATGAGCAGTTCTTC. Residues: CSVLRREGGRLYNEQFF.

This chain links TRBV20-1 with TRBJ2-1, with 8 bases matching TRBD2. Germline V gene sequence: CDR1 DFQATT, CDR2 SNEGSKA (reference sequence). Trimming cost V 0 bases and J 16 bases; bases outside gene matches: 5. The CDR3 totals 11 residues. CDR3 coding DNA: TGCAGTGCTAGAGATCAAGGACTAGCTTTCTTC. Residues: CSARDQGLAFF.

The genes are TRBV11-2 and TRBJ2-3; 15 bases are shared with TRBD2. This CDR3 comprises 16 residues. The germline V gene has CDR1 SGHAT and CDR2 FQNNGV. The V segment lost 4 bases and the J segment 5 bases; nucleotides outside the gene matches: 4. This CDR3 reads CASSWTSGGAQDTQYF. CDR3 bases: TGTGCCAGCAGCTGGACTAGCGGGGGGGCCCAAGATACGCAGTATTTT.

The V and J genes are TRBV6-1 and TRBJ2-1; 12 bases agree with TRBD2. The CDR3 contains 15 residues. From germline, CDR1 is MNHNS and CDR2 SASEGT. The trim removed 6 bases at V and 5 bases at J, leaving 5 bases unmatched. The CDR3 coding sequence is TGTGCCAGCAGGGCCGGGACTAGCGGGCACAATGAGCAGTTCTTC. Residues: CASRAGTSGHNEQFF.

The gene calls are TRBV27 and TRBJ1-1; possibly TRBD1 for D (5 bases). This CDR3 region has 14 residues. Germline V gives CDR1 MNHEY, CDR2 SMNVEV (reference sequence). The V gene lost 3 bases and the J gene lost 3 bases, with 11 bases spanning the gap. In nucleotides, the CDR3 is TGTGCCAGCAGTTTGGGAGGGGCGCACACTGAAGCTTTCTTT. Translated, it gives CASSLGGAHTEAFF.

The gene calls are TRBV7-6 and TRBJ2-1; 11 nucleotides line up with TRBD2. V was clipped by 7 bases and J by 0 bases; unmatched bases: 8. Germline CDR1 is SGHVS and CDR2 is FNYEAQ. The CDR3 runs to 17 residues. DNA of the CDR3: TGTGCCAGCACCACGACTAGCGGGATTAGCTCCTACAATGAGCAGTTCTTC. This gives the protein CASTTTSGISSYNEQFF.

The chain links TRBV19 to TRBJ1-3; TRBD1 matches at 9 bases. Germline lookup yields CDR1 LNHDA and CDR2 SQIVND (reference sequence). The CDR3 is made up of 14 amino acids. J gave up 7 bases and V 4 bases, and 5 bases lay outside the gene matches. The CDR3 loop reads CASSRPGQGNTIYF. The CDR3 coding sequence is TGTGCCAGTAGTAGACCGGGACAGGGCAACACCATATATTTT.

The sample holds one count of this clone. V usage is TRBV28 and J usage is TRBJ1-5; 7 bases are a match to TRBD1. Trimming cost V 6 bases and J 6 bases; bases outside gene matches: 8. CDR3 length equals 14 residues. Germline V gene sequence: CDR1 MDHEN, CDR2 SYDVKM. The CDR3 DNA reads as TGTGCCAGCAGCAGAGACAGGGTCGGTCAGCCCCAGCATTTT. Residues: CASSRDRVGQPQHF. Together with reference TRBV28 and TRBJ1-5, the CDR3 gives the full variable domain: DVKVTQSSRYLVKRTGEKVFLECVQDMDHENMFWYRQDPGLGLRLIYFSYDVKMKEKGDIPEGYSVSREKKERFSLILESASTNQTSMYLCASSRDRVGQPQHFGDGTRLSIL.

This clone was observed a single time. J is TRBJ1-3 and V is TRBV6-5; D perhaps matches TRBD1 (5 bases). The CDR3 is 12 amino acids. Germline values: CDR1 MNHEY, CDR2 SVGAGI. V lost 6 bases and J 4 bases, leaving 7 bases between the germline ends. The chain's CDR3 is CASSAGGNTIYF. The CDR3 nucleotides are TGTGCCAGCAGCGCAGGGGGAAACACCATATATTTT.

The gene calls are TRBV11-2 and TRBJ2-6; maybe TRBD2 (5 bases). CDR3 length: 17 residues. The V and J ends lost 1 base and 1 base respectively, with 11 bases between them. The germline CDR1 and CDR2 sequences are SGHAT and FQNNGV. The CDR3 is CASSLAWTGSGANVLTF. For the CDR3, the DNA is TGTGCCAGCAGCTTAGCCTGGACTGGGTCTGGGGCCAACGTCCTGACTTTC.

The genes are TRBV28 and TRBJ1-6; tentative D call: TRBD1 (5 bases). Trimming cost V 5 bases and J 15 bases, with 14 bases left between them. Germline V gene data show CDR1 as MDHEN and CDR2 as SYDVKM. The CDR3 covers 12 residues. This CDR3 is CASSPPGGDLHF. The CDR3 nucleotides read TGTGCCAGCAGTCCCCCTGGGGGGGACCTCCACTTT.

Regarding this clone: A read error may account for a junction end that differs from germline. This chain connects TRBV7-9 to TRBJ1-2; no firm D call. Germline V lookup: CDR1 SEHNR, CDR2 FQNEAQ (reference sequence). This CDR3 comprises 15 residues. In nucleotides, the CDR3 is TGTTCCAGCTCCCCTGGCCCAAACCCTAACTATGGCTACACCTTC. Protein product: CSSSPGPNPNYGYTF.

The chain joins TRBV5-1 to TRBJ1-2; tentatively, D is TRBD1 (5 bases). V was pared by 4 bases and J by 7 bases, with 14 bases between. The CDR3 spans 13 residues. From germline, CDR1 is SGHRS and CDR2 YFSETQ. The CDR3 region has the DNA TGCGCCAGCAGCCCGGACGGGGGTCGTGGCTACACCTTC. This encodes CASSPDGGRGYTF.

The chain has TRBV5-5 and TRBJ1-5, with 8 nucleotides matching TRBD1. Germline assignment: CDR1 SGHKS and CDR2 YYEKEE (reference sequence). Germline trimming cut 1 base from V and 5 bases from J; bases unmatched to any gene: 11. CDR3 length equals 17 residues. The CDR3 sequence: CASSLLSMTGADQPQHF. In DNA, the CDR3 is TGTGCCAGCAGCTTGCTTTCTATGACAGGGGCGGATCAGCCCCAGCATTTT.

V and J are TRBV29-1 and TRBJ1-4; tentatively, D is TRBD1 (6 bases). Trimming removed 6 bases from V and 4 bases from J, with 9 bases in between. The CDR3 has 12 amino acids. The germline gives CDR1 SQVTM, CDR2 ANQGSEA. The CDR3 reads CSVRTDNEKLFF. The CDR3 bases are TGCAGCGTGAGGACAGATAATGAAAAACTGTTTTTT. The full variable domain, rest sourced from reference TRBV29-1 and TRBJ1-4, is SAVISQKPSRDICQRGTSLTIQCQVDSQVTMMFWYRQQPGQSLTLIATANQGSEATYESGFVIDKFPISRPNLTFSTLTVSNMSPEDSSIYLCSVRTDNEKLFFGSGTQLSVL.

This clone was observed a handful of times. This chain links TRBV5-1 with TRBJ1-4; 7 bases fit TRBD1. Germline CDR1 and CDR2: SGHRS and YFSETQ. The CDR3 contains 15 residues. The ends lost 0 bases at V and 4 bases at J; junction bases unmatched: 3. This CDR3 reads CASSLGQGDNEKLFF. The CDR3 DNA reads TGCGCCAGCAGCTTGGGACAGGGTGATAATGAAAAACTGTTTTTT.

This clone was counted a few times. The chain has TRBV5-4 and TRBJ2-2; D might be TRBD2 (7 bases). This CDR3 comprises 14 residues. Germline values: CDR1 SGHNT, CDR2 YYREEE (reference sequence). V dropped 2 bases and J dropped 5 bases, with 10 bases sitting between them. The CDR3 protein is CASSLGGGTGELFF. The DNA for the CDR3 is TGTGCCAGCAGCTTAGGGGGAGGGACCGGGGAGCTGTTTTTT.

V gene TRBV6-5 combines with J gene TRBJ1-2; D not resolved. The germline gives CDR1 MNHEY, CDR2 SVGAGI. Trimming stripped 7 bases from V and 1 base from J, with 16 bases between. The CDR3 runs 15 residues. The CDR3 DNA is TGTGCCAGCACCCCATCCCGAGTCTTTAACTATGGCTACACCTTC. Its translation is CASTPSRVFNYGYTF.

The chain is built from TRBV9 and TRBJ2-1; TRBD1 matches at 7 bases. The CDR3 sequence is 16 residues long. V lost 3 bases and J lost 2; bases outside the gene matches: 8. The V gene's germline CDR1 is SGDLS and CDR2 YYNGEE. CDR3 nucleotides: TGTGCCAGCAGCGGACAGCTGGGACAGACCTACAATGAGCAGTTCTTC. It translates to CASSGQLGQTYNEQFF.

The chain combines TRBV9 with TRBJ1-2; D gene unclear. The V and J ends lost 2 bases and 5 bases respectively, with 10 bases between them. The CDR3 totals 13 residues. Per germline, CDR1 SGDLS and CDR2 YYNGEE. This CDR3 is CASSVSSTYGYTF. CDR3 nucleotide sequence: TGTGCCAGCAGCGTTTCGAGTACGTATGGCTACACCTTC.